This T cell receptor (beta chain) derives from a study of T cell responses to AZD1222 COVID-19 vaccine. Study outcomes and limitations: Dominant CD4 TCR responses targeted spike regions 160-218 and 743-854.

To note about this clone: Antigen unknown.

The ends were cut back, 3 bases at V and 8 bases at J, with 20 bases in the middle. CDR1 is ENHRY and CDR2 is SYGVKD in the germline V gene. The CDR3 extends over 16 amino acids. TCRdb's copy holds only in-frame clones and misses some; the assay was immunoSEQ multiplex PCR. The data show around 110,000 clones, with approximately 93% seen just once and about 2.7% held by the top ten. The sequence was obtained from an adult in good health. Sequences were derived from peripheral blood, sampled on day 0 of AZD1222 vaccination. The chain joins TRBV10-3 to TRBJ1-3, with D unresolved. The CDR3 loop reads CAISEGLGKQGDTIYF. CDR3 sequence (DNA): TGTGCCATCAGTGAAGGCCTCGGGAAACAAGGCGACACCATATATTTT.